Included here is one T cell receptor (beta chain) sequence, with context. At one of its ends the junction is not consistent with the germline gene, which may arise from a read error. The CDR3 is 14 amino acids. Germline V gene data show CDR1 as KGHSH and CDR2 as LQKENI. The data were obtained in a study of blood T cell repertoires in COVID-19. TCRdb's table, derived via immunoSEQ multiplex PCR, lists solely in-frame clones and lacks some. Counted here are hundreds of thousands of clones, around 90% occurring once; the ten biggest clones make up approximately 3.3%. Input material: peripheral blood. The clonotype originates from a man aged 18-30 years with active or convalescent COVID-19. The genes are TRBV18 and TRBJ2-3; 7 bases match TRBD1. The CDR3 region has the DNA TGTGCCAGCTCAAACACAGGGGTCACAGATACGCTGTATTTT. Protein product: CASSNTGVTDTLYF.